This is a list of T cell receptor beta chains from one sample in a study of blood T cell repertoires in COVID-19. Profiling relied on immunoSEQ multiplex PCR, and the TCRdb table lists in-frame clones only, not all of them. The table has about 110,000 clones, about 91% seen once; the top ten hold 0.88%. Sequencing used peripheral blood. These TCRs come from a woman aged 50 to 65 with active or convalescent COVID-19. CDR3s include the opening cysteine and the closing phenylalanine or tryptophan. The D gene is left open where the match is weak. Only part of the rows carry a size: once, few, many, or a class if the clone is expanded.

j_call,v_call,d_call,clone_size,cdr3_aa,cdr3_nt
TRBJ1-1,TRBV14,-,-,CASSQVVGGNTEAFF,TGTGCCAGCAGCCAAGTTGTAGGGGGAAACACTGAAGCTTTCTTT
TRBJ2-3,TRBV27,-,-,CASSPSTDTQYF,TGTGCCAGCAGTCCCTCGACAGATACGCAGTATTTT
TRBJ2-5,TRBV11-2,TRBD2,-,CASSLVGGSQETQYF,TGTGCCAGCAGCTTAGTGGGCGGGAGCCAAGAGACCCAGTACTTC
TRBJ1-3,TRBV3-1/TRBV3-2,-,-,CASSRGSSGNTIYF,TGTGCCAGCAGCCGAGGGTCATCTGGAAACACCATATATTTT
TRBJ2-1,TRBV28,TRBD2,-,CASSLGLAGIVEQFF,TGTGCCAGCAGTTTGGGACTAGCGGGAATCGTTGAGCAGTTCTTC
TRBJ1-5,TRBV9,-,-,CASSALDSGQPQHF,TGTGCCAGCAGCGCACTAGATTCGGGTCAGCCCCAGCATTTT
TRBJ2-3,TRBV10-3,-,-,CAISEEIPGTDTQYF,TGTGCCATCAGTGAAGAGATACCCGGCACAGATACGCAGTATTTT
TRBJ2-7,TRBV19,TRBD2,-,CASSGREGPTYEQYF,TGTGCCAGTAGTGGACGGGAGGGCCCTACCTACGAGCAGTACTTC
TRBJ2-3,TRBV28,-,-,CASSLTGERDTQYF,TGTGCCAGCAGTTTAACGGGGGAAAGGGATACGCAGTATTTT
TRBJ1-1,TRBV28,-,few,CASSLSEEMAFF,TGTGCCAGCAGTTTATCCGAGGAGATGGCTTTCTTT
TRBJ1-6,TRBV27,-,-,CASSPWRGAENSPLHF,TGTGCCAGCAGTCCTTGGCGGGGAGCGGAAAATTCACCCCTCCACTTT
TRBJ2-1,TRBV19,TRBD1,once,CAVKGRGQGLGNEQFF,TGTGCCGTAAAGGGAAGAGGACAGGGTCTTGGCAATGAGCAGTTCTTC
TRBJ1-1,TRBV7-8,TRBD1,-,CASSLARQGEKGAFF,TGTGCCAGCAGCTTAGCCCGACAGGGGGAGAAGGGAGCTTTCTTT
TRBJ1-5,TRBV27,-,-,CASRSAGAQPQHF,TGTGCCAGCAGGTCCGCGGGGGCCCAGCCCCAGCATTTT
TRBJ1-1,TRBV19,TRBD1,-,CASSTTGGNTEAFF,TGTGCCAGTAGTACGACAGGGGGAAACACTGAAGCTTTCTTT
TRBJ2-3,TRBV6-2/TRBV6-3,TRBD2,-,CASSYSGRASGSTDTQYF,TGTGCCAGCAGTTACTCTGGTAGGGCTAGCGGGAGCACAGATACGCAGTATTTT
TRBJ2-7,TRBV6-6,TRBD2,-,CASSYGGLADEQYF,TGTGCCAGCAGTTACGGGGGACTAGCCGACGAGCAGTACTTC
TRBJ2-3,TRBV5-1,-,-,CASSLEGQITDTQYF,TGCGCCAGCAGCTTGGAAGGACAGATCACAGATACGCAGTATTTT
TRBJ2-7,TRBV7-2,TRBD1,-,CASSVASGTGNYEQYF,TGTGCCAGCAGCGTGGCCTCCGGGACAGGCAACTACGAGCAGTACTTC
TRBJ2-7,TRBV7-9,-,-,CASSPDRGSEQYF,TGTGCCAGCAGCCCCGACCGGGGAAGTGAGCAGTACTTC
TRBJ2-7,TRBV23-1,TRBD2,-,CASSPTSGRAYEQYF,TGCGCCAGCAGTCCGACTAGCGGGCGCGCCTACGAGCAGTACTTC
TRBJ2-7,TRBV28,-,-,CASSLLQDYEQYF,TGTGCCAGCAGTCTACTACAAGACTACGAGCAGTACTTC